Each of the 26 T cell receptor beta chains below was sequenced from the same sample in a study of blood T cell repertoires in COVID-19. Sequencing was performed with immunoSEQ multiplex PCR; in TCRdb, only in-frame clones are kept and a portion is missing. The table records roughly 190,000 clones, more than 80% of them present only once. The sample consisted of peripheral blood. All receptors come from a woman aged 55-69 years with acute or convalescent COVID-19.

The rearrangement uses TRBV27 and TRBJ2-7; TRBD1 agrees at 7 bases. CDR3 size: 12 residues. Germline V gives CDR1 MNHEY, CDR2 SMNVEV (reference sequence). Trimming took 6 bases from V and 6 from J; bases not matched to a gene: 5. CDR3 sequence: CASSDPGGEQYV. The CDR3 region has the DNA TGTGCCAGCAGCGACCCAGGGGGCGAGCAGTACGTC.

CDR3 in DNA: TGCGCCAGCAGCTTGGCCTACGGGGGCTACGAGCAGTACTTC. Protein: CASSLAYGGYEQYF. The V gene is TRBV5-1, the J gene TRBJ2-7, with D possibly being TRBD2 (6 bases). The ends were cut back, 0 bases at V and 3 bases at J, with 10 bases in the middle. The germline V gene encodes CDR1 SGHRS and CDR2 YFSETQ. This CDR3 has 14 residues.

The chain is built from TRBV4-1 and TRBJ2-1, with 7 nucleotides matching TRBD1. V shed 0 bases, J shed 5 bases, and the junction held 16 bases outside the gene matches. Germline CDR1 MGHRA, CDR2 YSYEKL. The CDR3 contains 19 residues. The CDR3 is CASSQDMDTGVPTHNEQFF. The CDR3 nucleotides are TGCGCCAGCAGCCAAGATATGGACACAGGGGTACCCACACACAATGAGCAGTTCTTC.

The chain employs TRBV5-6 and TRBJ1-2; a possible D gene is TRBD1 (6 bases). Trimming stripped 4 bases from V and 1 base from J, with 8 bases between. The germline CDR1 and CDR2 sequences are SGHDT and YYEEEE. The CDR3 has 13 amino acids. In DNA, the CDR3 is TGTGCCAGCAGCCAACAGGGTAACTATGGCTACACCTTC. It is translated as CASSQQGNYGYTF. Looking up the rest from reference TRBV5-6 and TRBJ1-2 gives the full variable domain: DAGVTQSPTHLIKTRGQQVTLRCSPKSGHDTVSWYQQALGQGPQFIFQYYEEEERQRGNFPDRFSGHQFPNYSSELNVNALLLGDSALYLCASSQQGNYGYTFGSGTRLTVV.

In DNA form, the CDR3 reads TGTGCCAGCAGCCGTAATGCGGCGGGTTCACCCCTCCACTTT. Its translation is CASSRNAAGSPLHF. V usage is TRBV11-2 and J usage is TRBJ1-6; D gene ambiguous. This CDR3 is built from 14 residues. Germline V lookup: CDR1 SGHAT, CDR2 FQNNGV. The ends were cut back, 5 bases at V and 9 bases at J, with 14 bases in the middle.

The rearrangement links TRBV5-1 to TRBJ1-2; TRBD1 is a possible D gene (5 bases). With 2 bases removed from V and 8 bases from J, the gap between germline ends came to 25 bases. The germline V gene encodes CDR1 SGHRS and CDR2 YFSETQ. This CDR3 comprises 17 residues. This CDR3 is CASSLGAGHSPSLGYTF. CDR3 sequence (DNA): TGCGCCAGCAGCTTAGGAGCGGGGCACAGCCCCTCTCTCGGCTACACCTTC.

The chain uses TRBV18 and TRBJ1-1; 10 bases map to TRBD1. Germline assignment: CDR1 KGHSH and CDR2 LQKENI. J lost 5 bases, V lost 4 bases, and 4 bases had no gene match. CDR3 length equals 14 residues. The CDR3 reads CASSLRQGATEAFF. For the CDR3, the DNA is TGTGCCAGCTCACTACGACAGGGGGCAACTGAAGCTTTCTTT.

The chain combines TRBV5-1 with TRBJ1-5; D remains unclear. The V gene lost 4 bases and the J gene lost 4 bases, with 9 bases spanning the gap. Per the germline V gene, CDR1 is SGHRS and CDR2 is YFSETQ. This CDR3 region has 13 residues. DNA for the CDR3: TGCGCCAGCAGCAGAGCGGGGAATCAGCCCCAGCATTTT. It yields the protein CASSRAGNQPQHF.

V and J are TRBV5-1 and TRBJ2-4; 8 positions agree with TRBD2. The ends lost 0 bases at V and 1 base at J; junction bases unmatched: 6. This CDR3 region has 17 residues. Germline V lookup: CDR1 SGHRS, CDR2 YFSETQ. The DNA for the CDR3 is TGCGCCAGCAGCTTGGGGAGCGGGAGCGTGGCCAAAAACATTCAGTACTTC. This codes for CASSLGSGSVAKNIQYF.

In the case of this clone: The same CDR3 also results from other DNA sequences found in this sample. The CDR3: CASSPQGLNTEAFF. CDR3 DNA: TGCGCCAGCAGCCCACAGGGATTGAACACTGAAGCTTTCTTT. The genes are TRBV5-1 and TRBJ1-1; the D gene is possibly TRBD1 (6 bases). The CDR3 contains 14 residues. Germline loops: CDR1 SGHRS, CDR2 YFSETQ. The V end lost 4 bases, the J end lost 0 bases, and 10 bases lay between the germline ends.

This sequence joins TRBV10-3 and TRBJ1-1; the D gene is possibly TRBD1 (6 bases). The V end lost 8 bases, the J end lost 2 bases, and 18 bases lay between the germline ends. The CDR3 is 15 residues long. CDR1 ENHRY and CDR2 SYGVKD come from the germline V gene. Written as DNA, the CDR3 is TGTGCCATCTCACAGGGAGGGGCTTTAAACACTGAAGCTTTCTTT. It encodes CAISQGGALNTEAFF.

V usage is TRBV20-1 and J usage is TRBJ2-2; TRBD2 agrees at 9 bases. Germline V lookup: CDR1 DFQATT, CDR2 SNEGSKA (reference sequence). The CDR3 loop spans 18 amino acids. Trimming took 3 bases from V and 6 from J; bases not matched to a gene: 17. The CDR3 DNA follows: TGCAGTGCTAGTCGGGGGAACCTAGCGGGACGGTTCGCCGGGGAGCTGTTTTTT. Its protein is CSASRGNLAGRFAGELFF.

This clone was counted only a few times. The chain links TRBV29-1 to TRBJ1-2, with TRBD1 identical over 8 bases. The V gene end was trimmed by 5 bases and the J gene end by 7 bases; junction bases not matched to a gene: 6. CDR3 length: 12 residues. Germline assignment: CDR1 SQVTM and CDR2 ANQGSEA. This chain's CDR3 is CSVQTGEAGYTF. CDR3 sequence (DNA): TGCAGCGTTCAGACAGGGGAGGCTGGCTACACCTTC.

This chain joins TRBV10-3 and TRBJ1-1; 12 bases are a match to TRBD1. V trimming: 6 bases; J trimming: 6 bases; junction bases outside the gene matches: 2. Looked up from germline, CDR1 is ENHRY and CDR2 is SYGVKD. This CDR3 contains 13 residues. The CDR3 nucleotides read TGTGCCATCAGGGGACAGGGGGCGTCTGAAGCTTTCTTT. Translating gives CAIRGQGASEAFF.

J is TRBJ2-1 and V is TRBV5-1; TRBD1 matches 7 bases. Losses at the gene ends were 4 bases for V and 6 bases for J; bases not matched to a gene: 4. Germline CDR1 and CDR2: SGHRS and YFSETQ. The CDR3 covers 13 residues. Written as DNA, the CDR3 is TGCGCCAGCAGCGTACAGGGGTCCAATGAGCAGTTCTTC. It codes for CASSVQGSNEQFF.

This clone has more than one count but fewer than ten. CDR3 bases: TGTGCCAGCAGCTTTCCCGGGACTAGTAATGAGCAGTTCTTC. Protein sequence: CASSFPGTSNEQFF. The chain uses TRBV11-2 and TRBJ2-1; 8 bases are shared with TRBD2. The junction had 5 bases not matched to a gene; V was cut back by 3 bases and J by 7 bases. CDR3 length equals 14 residues. Per germline, CDR1 SGHAT and CDR2 FQNNGV.

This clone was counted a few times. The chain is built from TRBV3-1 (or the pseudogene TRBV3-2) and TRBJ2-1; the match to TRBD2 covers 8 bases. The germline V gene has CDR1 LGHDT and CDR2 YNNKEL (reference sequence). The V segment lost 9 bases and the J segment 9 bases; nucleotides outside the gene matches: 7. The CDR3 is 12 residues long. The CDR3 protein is CASSREEGEQFF. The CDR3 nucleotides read TGTGCCAGTTCGCGGGAGGAGGGTGAGCAGTTCTTC.

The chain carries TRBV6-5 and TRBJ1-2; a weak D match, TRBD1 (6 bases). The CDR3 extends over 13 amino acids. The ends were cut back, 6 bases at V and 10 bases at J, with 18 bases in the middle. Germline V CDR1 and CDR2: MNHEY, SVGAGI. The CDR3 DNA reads TGTGCCAGCAGCCGTACAGGGCACAATTCCTACACCTTC. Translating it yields CASSRTGHNSYTF.

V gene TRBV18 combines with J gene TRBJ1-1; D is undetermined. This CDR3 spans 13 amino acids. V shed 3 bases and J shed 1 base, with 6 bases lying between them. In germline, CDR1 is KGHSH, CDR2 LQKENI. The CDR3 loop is CASSPVGNTEAFF. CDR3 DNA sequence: TGTGCCAGCTCACCCGTCGGGAACACTGAAGCTTTCTTT.

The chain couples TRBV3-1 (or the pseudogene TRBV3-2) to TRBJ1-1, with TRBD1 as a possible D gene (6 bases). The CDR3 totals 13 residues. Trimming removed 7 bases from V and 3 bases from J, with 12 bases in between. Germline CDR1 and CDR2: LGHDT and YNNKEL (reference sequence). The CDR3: CASKGQGDTEAFF. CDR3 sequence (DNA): TGTGCCAGCAAGGGACAAGGAGACACTGAAGCTTTCTTT.

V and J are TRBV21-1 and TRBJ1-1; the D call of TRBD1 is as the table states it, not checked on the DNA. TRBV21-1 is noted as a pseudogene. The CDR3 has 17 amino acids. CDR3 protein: CASSKRKWGQGRHEAFF. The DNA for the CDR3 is TGTGCCAGCAGCAAAAGAAAATGGGGACAGGGGCGACATGAAGCTTTCTTT.

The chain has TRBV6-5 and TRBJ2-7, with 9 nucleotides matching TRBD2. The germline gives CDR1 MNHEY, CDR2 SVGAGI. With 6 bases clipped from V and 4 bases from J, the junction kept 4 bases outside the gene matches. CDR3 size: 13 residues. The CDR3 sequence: CASRRLAEYEQYV. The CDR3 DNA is TGTGCCAGCAGGAGACTAGCGGAGTACGAGCAGTACGTC.

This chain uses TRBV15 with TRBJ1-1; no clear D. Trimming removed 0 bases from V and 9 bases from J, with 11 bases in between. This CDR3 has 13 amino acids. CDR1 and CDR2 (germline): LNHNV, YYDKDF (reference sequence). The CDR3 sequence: CATSRDLRPKAFF. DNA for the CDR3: TGTGCCACCAGCAGAGATCTGCGCCCCAAAGCTTTCTTT. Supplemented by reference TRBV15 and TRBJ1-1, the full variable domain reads DAMVIQNPRYQVTQFGKPVTLSCSQTLNHNVMYWYQQKSSQAPKLLFHYYDKDFNNEADTPDNFQSRRPNTSFCFLDIRSPGLGDTAMYLCATSRDLRPKAFFGQGTRLTVV.

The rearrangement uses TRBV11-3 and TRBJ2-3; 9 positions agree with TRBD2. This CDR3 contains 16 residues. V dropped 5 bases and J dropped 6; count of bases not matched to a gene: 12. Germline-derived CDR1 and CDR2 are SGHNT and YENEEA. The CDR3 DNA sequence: TGTGCCAGCAGCCCCTCCGGGACTAGCTATACGGATACGCAGTATTTT. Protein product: CASSPSGTSYTDTQYF.

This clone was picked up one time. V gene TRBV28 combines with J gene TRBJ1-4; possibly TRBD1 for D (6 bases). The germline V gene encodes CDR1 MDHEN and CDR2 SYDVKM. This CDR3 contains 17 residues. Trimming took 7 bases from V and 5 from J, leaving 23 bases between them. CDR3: CASIDGGRGSRNEKLFF. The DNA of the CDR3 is TGTGCCAGCATTGACGGGGGGCGAGGATCTCGGAATGAAAAACTGTTTTTT.

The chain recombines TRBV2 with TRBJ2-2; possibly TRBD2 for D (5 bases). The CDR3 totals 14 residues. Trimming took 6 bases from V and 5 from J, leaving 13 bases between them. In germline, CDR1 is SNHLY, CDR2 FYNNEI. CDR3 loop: CASRELVATGELFF. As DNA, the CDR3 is TGTGCCAGCAGAGAACTAGTAGCTACCGGGGAGCTGTTTTTT.